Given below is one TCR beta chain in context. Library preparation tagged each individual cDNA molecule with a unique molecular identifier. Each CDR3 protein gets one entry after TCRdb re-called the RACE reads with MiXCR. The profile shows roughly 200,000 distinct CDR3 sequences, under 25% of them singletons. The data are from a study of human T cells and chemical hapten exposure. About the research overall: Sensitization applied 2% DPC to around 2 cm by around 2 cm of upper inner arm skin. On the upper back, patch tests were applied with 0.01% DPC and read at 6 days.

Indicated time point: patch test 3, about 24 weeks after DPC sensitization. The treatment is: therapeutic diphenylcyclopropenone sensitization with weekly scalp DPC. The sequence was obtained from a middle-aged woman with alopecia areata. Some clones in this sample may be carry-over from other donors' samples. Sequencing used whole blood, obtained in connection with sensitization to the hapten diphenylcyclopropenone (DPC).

The CDR3 is CASSREAGNTGELFF. CDR3 nucleotide sequence: TGTGCCAGCTCCCGGGAGGCGGGCAATACCGGGGAGCTGTTTTTT. V gene TRBV9 combines with J gene TRBJ2-2; 7 bases align to TRBD2. This CDR3 spans 15 amino acids. Germline CDR1 is SGDLS and CDR2 is YYNGEE. V was pared by 7 bases and J by 5 bases, with 11 bases of the junction left unmatched. The full variable domain, its missing parts supplied by reference TRBV9 and TRBJ2-2, is DSGVTQTPKHLITATGQRVTLRCSPRSGDLSVYWYQQSLDQGLQFLIQYYNGEERAKGNILERFSAQQFPDLHSELNLSSLELGDSALYFCASSREAGNTGELFFGEGSRLTVL.